The entry below gives a single T cell receptor (beta chain) sequence along with its context. Its antigen is still unknown. These data belong to a study of cytotoxic CD8 clonotypes in ibrutinib-treated CLL. V shed 4 bases, J shed 7 bases, and the junction held 2 bases outside the gene matches. CDR3 size: 13 residues. The V gene's germline CDR1 is SQVTM and CDR2 ANQGSEA. General study results and limits: T-cell clonality at baseline went above that of age-matched healthy donors and rose and fell with circulating CD8+ T-cell counts.

Library input was about 2.2 micrograms of DNA from cryopreserved PBMCs. Profiling relied on immunoSEQ multiplex PCR, and the TCRdb table lists in-frame clones only, not all of them. The data hold just over 200,000 clones, with 75% to 80% observed a single time. This specimen consisted of PBMCs, obtained after 12 months of ibrutinib treatment. This TCR derives from a human donor with chronic lymphocytic leukemia. V and J are TRBV29-1 and TRBJ2-3; TRBD2 aligns across 13 bases. CDR3 sequence: CSVGLAGGYTQYF. CDR3 coding DNA: TGCAGCGTTGGACTAGCGGGGGGATATACGCAGTATTTT.